This entry lists 24 T cell receptor beta chains sequenced from one sample in a study of blood T cell repertoires in COVID-19. Profiled with immunoSEQ multiplex PCR; TCRdb holds only in-frame clones, not every one. The sample includes a few hundred thousand clones, roughly four fifths of them seen just once. Sample: PBMCs or T cells enriched from blood (not recorded which). Receptors originate from a man aged 30-40 years with acute COVID-19.

The rearrangement links TRBV9 to TRBJ2-2, with 16 bases identical to TRBD2. From germline, CDR1 is SGDLS and CDR2 YYNGEE. The CDR3 consists of 22 residues. Germline trimming cut 0 bases from V and 1 base from J; bases unmatched to any gene: 12. CDR3 nucleotides: TGTGCCAGCAGCGTAGAGGAGGGGGGACTAGCGGGAGGGCCCCAGAACACCGGGGAGCTGTTTTTT. Translated, it gives CASSVEEGGLAGGPQNTGELFF.

The V gene is TRBV5-5, the J gene TRBJ2-5; 9 bases fit TRBD2. V gave up 1 base and J gave up 1 base; unmatched junction bases: 8. Germline CDR1 is SGHKS and CDR2 is YYEKEE (reference sequence). The CDR3 spans 17 residues. The CDR3 region has the DNA TGTGCCAGCAGCTTGTGGCTAGCGGGGACCCTCCAAGAGACCCAGTACTTC. Translated, it gives CASSLWLAGTLQETQYF.

V is TRBV7-2 and J is TRBJ2-1; TRBD2 might be the D (6 bases). The CDR3 has 18 residues. Trimming took 5 bases from V and 4 from J, leaving 24 bases between them. Looked up from germline, CDR1 is SGHTA and CDR2 is FQGNSA. The CDR3 DNA reads TGTGCCAGCAGCCAATACCCAACGGGGGTGGTGGTGTACAATGAGCAGTTCTTC. Protein sequence: CASSQYPTGVVVYNEQFF. The variable domain in full, with the rest retrieved from reference TRBV7-2 and TRBJ2-1, is GAGVSQSPSNKVTEKGKDVELRCDPISGHTALYWYRQSLGQGLEFLIYFQGNSAPDKSGLPSDRFSAERTGGSVSTLTIQRTQQEDSAVYLCASSQYPTGVVVYNEQFFGPGTRLTVL.

The rearrangement uses TRBV4-3 and TRBJ2-1; 12 nucleotides line up with TRBD2. CDR1 is LGHNA and CDR2 is YSLEER in the germline V gene. Trimming removed 0 bases from V and 14 bases from J; junction bases left unmatched: 8. The CDR3 is made up of 15 amino acids. CDR3 bases: TGCGCCAGCAGCCAAGACAGGCTAGCGGGAGGGCTAGAGTTCTTC. This gives the protein CASSQDRLAGGLEFF.

The V call is TRBV6-5, the J call TRBJ1-1; D call uncertain. Trimming left V 6 bases short and J 4 bases short, with 15 bases between. The CDR3 extends over 14 amino acids. Per germline, CDR1 MNHEY and CDR2 SVGAGI. CDR3 region: CASSHGGSGTEAFF. The CDR3 DNA sequence: TGTGCCAGCAGCCACGGCGGGAGTGGCACTGAAGCTTTCTTT.

The chain links TRBV12-3 or TRBV12-4 to TRBJ1-2; the match to TRBD1 covers 7 bases. The CDR3 runs 12 residues. V dropped 5 bases and J dropped 9; count of bases not matched to a gene: 6. The CDR3 region is CASSRQGGRYTF. The CDR3 DNA is TGTGCCAGCAGTAGGCAGGGGGGTCGCTACACCTTC.

A remark on this clone: Its ends do not fully match the called genes, so a read error is possible. The chain employs TRBV5-1 and TRBJ1-5, with 8 bases lining up with TRBD1. CDR3 length: 14 residues. CDR1 is SGHRS and CDR2 is YFSETQ in the germline V gene. This CDR3 reads CASSAGGINQPQHF. CDR3 in DNA: TGTGCCAGCAGTGCAGGGGGCATTAATCAGCCCCAGCATTTT.

The chain is built from TRBV2 and TRBJ2-5; D is undetermined. CDR3 length: 14 residues. Germline V gene data show CDR1 as SNHLY and CDR2 as FYNNEI. V was shortened by 7 bases and J by 7 bases, with 19 bases between the two germline ends. The CDR3 sequence: CASTLLKSPPTQYF. The CDR3 DNA sequence: TGTGCCAGCACCCTCCTAAAGAGCCCTCCGACCCAGTACTTC.

The chain combines TRBV27 with TRBJ2-1; TRBD1 matches at 11 bases. V was pared by 4 bases and J by 9 bases, with 2 bases of the junction left unmatched. Germline V CDR1 and CDR2: MNHEY, SMNVEV (reference sequence). The CDR3 sequence is 13 residues long. The CDR3 protein is CASSWTGGGEQFF. DNA for the CDR3: TGTGCCAGCAGTTGGACAGGGGGCGGTGAGCAGTTCTTC.

CDR3 residues: CASSPITGAEAFF. DNA of the CDR3: TGTGCCAGCAGCCCCATTACAGGGGCTGAAGCTTTCTTT. The V gene is TRBV12-3 or TRBV12-4, the J gene TRBJ1-1; 7 bases agree with TRBD1. Trimming at V came to 6 bases and at J to 6 bases, leaving 7 bases not matched to a gene. The CDR3 spans 13 residues.

J is TRBJ1-4 and V is TRBV28; tentative D call: TRBD1 (5 bases). Per germline, CDR1 MDHEN and CDR2 SYDVKM. V was pared by 11 bases and J by 10 bases, with 14 bases between. There are 11 residues in the CDR3. The CDR3 DNA reads TGTGCCGCGGGGGAGCGTCGAAAACTGTTTTTT. Its protein is CAAGERRKLFF. Complete variable domain (other parts from reference TRBV28 and TRBJ1-4): DVKVTQSSRYLVKRTGEKVFLECVQDMDHENMFWYRQDPGLGLRLIYFSYDVKMKEKGDIPEGYSVSREKKERFSLILESASTNQTSMYLCAAGERRKLFFGSGTQLSVL.

V is TRBV14 and J is TRBJ1-2; 7 nucleotides agree with TRBD1. Germline lookup yields CDR1 SGHDN and CDR2 FVKESK. The V segment lost 4 bases and the J segment 4 bases; nucleotides outside the gene matches: 9. CDR3 length: 15 amino acids. This CDR3 is CASSRQGGIPYGYTF. In nucleotides, the CDR3 is TGTGCCAGCAGCCGTCAGGGGGGAATTCCCTATGGCTACACCTTC.

In this sample, this clone turned up once. The chain links TRBV3-1 (or the pseudogene TRBV3-2) to TRBJ1-6; D might be TRBD1 (6 bases). The CDR3 extends over 14 amino acids. Trimming stripped 1 base from V and 7 bases from J, with 8 bases between. Germline CDR1 reads LGHDT; CDR2 reads YNNKEL (reference sequence). CDR3 sequence: CASSQGGGNSPLHF. In nucleotides, the CDR3 is TGTGCCAGCAGCCAAGGAGGGGGAAATTCACCCCTCCACTTT.

The chain uses TRBV10-3 and TRBJ2-3; TRBD1 agrees at 8 bases. The CDR3 loop spans 16 amino acids. With V trimmed by 3 bases and J by 4 bases, 9 bases remained unmatched. CDR1 is ENHRY, CDR2 SYGVKD, per germline. CDR3 region: CAISEFQGAGADTQYF. The DNA of the CDR3 is TGTGCCATCAGTGAATTTCAGGGGGCCGGCGCAGATACGCAGTATTTT.

The rearrangement links TRBV7-9 to TRBJ2-2; 8 positions match TRBD1. CDR3 length: 19 amino acids. Looked up from germline, CDR1 is SEHNR and CDR2 is FQNEAQ (reference sequence). V lost 8 bases, J lost 2 bases, and 19 bases stayed unmatched. CDR3 coding DNA: TGTGCCAGCTCTCCTGCGCGCCTAGGACAGGGTGGAAACACCGGGGAGCTGTTTTTT. Encoded protein: CASSPARLGQGGNTGELFF.

The rearrangement joins TRBV7-9 to TRBJ1-1, with a possible D match to TRBD1 (5 bases). The CDR3 is made up of 15 amino acids. Germline values: CDR1 SEHNR, CDR2 FQNEAQ (reference sequence). Deletions cut 4 bases from V and 4 bases from J, with 16 bases between. The chain's CDR3 is CASSSHPSGGTEAFF. As DNA, the CDR3 is TGTGCCAGCAGCTCCCACCCGAGCGGGGGCACTGAAGCTTTCTTT.

The chain links TRBV7-2 to TRBJ1-2; a weak D match, TRBD1 (5 bases). This CDR3 has 13 residues. V was pared by 6 bases and J by 10 bases, with 18 bases between. The germline V gene encodes CDR1 SGHTA and CDR2 FQGNSA. Written as DNA, the CDR3 is TGTGCCAGCAGTTCGAGTAAGGAGGGGACCTACACCTTC. Amino acid sequence: CASSSSKEGTYTF.

This clone was observed once. This sequence joins TRBV11-2 and TRBJ2-7; TRBD2 aligns across 7 bases. V dropped 1 base and J dropped 6; count of bases not matched to a gene: 9. Germline V lookup: CDR1 SGHAT, CDR2 FQNNGV. The CDR3 runs 15 residues. The DNA for the CDR3 is TGTGCCAGCAGCTTAGGGGCTAGCGGAACTTCCGAGCAGTACGTC. Translated, it gives CASSLGASGTSEQYV.

This sequence joins TRBV29-1 and TRBJ2-1; possibly TRBD1 for D (5 bases). The CDR3 is 15 residues long. Germline CDR1 SQVTM, CDR2 ANQGSEA. V shed 3 bases and J shed 14 bases, with 26 bases lying between them. CDR3 nucleotides: TGCAGCGTTGATTGGGGCAGGGATTACCCAATAATCAAGTTCTTC. Translating it yields CSVDWGRDYPIIKFF.

V gene TRBV11-2 combines with J gene TRBJ1-5; possible D gene TRBD1, 5 bases. The V gene's germline CDR1 is SGHAT and CDR2 FQNNGV. This CDR3 spans 13 amino acids. V lost 5 bases and J 3 bases, leaving 8 bases between the germline ends. DNA of the CDR3: TGTGCCAGCAGCGACAGTCTCAATCAGCCCCAGCATTTT. Translation: CASSDSLNQPQHF. Using reference TRBV11-2 and TRBJ1-5 for the parts outside the CDR3, the full variable domain is EAGVAQSPRYKIIEKRQSVAFWCNPISGHATLYWYQQILGQGPKLLIQFQNNGVVDDSQLPKDRFSAERLKGVDSTLKIQPAKLEDSAVYLCASSDSLNQPQHFGDGTRLSIL.

This clone appeared once. The chain has TRBV19 and TRBJ1-5; 9 bases align to TRBD1. CDR1 LNHDA and CDR2 SQIVND come from the germline V gene (reference sequence). The CDR3 sequence is 18 residues long. V shed 7 bases and J 0 bases; nucleotides not matched to a gene: 13. CDR3 sequence: CASTLSGQGFDSNQPQHF. The CDR3 DNA sequence: TGTGCCAGTACCCTATCGGGACAGGGATTCGATAGCAATCAGCCCCAGCATTTT. The entire variable domain, with the rest obtained from reference TRBV19 and TRBJ1-5, is as follows: DGGITQSPKYLFRKEGQNVTLSCEQNLNHDAMYWYRQDPGQGLRLIYYSQIVNDFQKGDIAEGYSVSREKKESFPLTVTSAQKNPTAFYLCASTLSGQGFDSNQPQHFGDGTRLSIL.

The chain is built from TRBV3-1 (or the pseudogene TRBV3-2) and TRBJ1-3, with D possibly TRBD1 on 6 matching bases. V was trimmed by 4 bases and J by 4 bases, leaving 11 bases between them. CDR1 and CDR2 from the germline V gene are LGHDT and YNNKEL (reference sequence). The CDR3 sequence is 14 residues long. CDR3 nucleotides: TGTGCCAGCAGCCCGGGGACACAGGGAAACACCATATATTTT. Residues: CASSPGTQGNTIYF.

The rearrangement uses TRBV11-2 and TRBJ1-3; TRBD1 agrees at 9 bases. With V trimmed by 4 bases and J by 7 bases, 5 bases remained unmatched. The CDR3 runs 14 residues. Germline CDR1 and CDR2: SGHAT and FQNNGV. CDR3 amino acids: CASSSTGGKNTIYF. The CDR3 nucleotides are TGTGCCAGCAGCTCGACAGGGGGGAAGAACACCATATATTTT.

The sample holds one count of this clone. The chain carries TRBV7-2 and TRBJ1-6, with D maybe TRBD1 (5 bases). The CDR3 is 13 residues long. V lost 2 bases and J 10 bases, leaving 9 bases between the germline ends. CDR1 and CDR2 (germline): SGHTA, FQGNSA. CDR3 coding DNA: TGTGCCAGCAGCTTACAGGGTGGGTCACCCCTCCACTTT. This translates into CASSLQGGSPLHF.